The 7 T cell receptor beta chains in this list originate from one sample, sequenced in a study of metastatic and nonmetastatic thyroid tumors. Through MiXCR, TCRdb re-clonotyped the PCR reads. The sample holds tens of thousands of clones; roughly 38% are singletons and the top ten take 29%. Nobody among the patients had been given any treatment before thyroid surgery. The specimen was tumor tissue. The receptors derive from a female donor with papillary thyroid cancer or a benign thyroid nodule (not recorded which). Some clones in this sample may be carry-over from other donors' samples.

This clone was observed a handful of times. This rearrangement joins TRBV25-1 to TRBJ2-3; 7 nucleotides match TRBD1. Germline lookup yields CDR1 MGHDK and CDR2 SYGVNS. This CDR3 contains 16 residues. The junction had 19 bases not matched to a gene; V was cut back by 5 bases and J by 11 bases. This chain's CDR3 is CASSPPGTRGPGRQYF. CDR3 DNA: TGTGCCAGCAGTCCTCCCGGGACAAGGGGGCCAGGGAGGCAGTATTTT.

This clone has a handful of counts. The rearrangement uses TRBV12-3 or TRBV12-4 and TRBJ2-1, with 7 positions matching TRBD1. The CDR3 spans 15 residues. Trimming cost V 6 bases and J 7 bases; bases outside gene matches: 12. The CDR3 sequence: CASSTTGEYGNEQFF. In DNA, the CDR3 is TGTGCCAGCAGCACCACAGGGGAGTATGGGAATGAGCAGTTCTTC.

CDR3 protein: CASSSVAGGHEQYF. In DNA, the CDR3 is TGTGCCAGCAGCTCCGTGGCGGGAGGGCACGAGCAGTACTTC. The chain recombines TRBV7-2 with TRBJ2-7, with TRBD2 identical over 9 bases. J lost 5 bases, V lost 4 bases, and 6 bases had no gene match. The CDR3 contains 14 residues. CDR1 and CDR2 from the germline V gene are SGHTA and FQGNSA.

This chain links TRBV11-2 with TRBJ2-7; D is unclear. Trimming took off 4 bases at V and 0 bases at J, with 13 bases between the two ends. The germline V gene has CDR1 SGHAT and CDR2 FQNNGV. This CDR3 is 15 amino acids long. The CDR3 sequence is CASSSGAASSYEQYF. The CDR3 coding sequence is TGTGCCAGCAGCTCAGGAGCAGCCAGCTCCTACGAGCAGTACTTC.

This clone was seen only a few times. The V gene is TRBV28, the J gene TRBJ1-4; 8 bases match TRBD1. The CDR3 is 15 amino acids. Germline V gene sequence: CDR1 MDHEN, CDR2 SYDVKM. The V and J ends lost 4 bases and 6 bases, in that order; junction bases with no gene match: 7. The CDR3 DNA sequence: TGTGCCAGCAGTTCGCCGACAGGGGCTGATGAAAAACTGTTTTTT. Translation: CASSSPTGADEKLFF.

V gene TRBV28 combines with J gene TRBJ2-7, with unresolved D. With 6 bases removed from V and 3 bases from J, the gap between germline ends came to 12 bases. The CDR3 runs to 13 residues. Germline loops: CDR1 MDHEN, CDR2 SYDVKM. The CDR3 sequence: CASRTGPLYEQYF. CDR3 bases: TGTGCCAGCAGAACCGGGCCACTCTACGAGCAGTACTTC.

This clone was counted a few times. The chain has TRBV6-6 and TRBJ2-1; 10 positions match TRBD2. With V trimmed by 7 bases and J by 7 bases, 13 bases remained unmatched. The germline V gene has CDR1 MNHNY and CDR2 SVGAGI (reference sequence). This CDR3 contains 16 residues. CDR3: CASIPIGGAGGNEQFF. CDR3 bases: TGTGCCAGCATACCCATCGGGGGAGCGGGAGGGAATGAGCAGTTCTTC.